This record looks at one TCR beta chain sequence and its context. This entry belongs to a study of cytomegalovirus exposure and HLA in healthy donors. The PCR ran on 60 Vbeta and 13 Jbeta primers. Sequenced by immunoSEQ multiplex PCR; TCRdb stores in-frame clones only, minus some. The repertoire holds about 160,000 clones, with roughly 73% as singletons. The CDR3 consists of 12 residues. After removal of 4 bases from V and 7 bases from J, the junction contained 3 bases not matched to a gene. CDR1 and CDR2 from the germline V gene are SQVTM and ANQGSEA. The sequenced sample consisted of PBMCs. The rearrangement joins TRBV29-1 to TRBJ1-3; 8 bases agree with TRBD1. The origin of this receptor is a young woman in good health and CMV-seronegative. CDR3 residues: CSVGTGINTIYF. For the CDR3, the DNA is TGCAGCGTTGGGACAGGGATCAACACCATATATTTT.